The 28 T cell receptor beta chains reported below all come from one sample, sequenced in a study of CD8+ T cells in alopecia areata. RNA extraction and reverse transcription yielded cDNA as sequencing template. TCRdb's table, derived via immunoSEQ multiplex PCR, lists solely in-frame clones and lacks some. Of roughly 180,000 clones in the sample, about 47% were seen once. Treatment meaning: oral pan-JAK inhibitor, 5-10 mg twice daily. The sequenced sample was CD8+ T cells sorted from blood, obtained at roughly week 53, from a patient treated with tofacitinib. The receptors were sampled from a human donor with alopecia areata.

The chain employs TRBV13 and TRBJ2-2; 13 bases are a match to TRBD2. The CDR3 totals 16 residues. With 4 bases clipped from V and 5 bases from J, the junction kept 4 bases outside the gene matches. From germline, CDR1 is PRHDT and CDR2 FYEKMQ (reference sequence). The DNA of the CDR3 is TGTGCCAGCAGCTACGGACTAGCGGGGGTAACCGGGGAGCTGTTTTTT. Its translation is CASSYGLAGVTGELFF.

This chain's CDR3 is CAWGTDSYNEQFF. CDR3 in DNA: TGTGCCTGGGGGACTGACTCCTACAATGAGCAGTTCTTC. The chain uses TRBV30 and TRBJ2-1, with D maybe TRBD2 (6 bases). The length of the CDR3 is 13 residues. Trimming cost V 5 bases and J 0 bases, with 8 bases left between them. Germline V lookup: CDR1 GTSNPN, CDR2 SVGIG (reference sequence).

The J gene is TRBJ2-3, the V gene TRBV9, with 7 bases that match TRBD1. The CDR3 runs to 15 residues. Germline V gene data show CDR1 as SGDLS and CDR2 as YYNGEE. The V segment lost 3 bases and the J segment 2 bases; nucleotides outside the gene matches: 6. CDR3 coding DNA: TGTGCCAGCAGCGCAGGGACAGAGTCCACAGATACGCAGTATTTT. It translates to CASSAGTESTDTQYF.

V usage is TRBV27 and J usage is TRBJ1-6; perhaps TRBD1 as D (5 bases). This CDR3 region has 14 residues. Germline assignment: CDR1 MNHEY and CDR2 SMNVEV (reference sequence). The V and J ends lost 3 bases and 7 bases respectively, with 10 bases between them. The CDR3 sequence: CASSFAGPNSPLHF. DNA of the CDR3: TGTGCCAGCAGTTTCGCGGGGCCAAATTCACCCCTCCACTTT.

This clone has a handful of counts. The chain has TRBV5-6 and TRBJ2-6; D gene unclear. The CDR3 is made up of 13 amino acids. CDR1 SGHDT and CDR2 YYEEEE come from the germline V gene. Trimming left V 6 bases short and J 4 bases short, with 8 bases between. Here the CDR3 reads CASTLGGANVLTF. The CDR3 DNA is TGTGCCAGCACCTTAGGGGGGGCCAACGTCCTGACTTTC.

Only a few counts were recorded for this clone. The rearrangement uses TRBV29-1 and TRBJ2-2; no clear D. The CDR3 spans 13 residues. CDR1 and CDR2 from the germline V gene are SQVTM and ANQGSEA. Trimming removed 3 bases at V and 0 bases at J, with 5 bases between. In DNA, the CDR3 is TGCAGCGTTGACAAGCCGAACACCGGGGAGCTGTTTTTT. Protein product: CSVDKPNTGELFF.

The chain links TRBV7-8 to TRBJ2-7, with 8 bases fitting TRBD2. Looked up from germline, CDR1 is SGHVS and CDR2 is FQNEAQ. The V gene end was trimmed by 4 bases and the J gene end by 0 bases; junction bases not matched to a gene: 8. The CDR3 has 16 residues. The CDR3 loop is CASSSATSGLSYEQYF. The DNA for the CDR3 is TGTGCCAGCAGCTCGGCTACTAGCGGACTCTCCTACGAGCAGTACTTC.

For the CDR3, the DNA is TGTGCCAGCAGCTTAGACCCCCCCACAGATACGCAGTATTTT. Translated, it gives CASSLDPPTDTQYF. The chain links TRBV11-2 to TRBJ2-3; D not resolved. V lost 0 bases and J lost 2, with 6 bases in between. From germline, CDR1 is SGHAT and CDR2 FQNNGV. This CDR3 is 14 amino acids long.

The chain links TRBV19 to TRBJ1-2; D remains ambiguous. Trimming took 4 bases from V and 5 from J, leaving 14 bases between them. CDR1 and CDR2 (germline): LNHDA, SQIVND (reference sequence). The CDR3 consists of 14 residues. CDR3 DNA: TGTGCCAGTAGTAGTCACACTCGAGGTTATGGCTACACCTTC. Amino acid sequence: CASSSHTRGYGYTF.

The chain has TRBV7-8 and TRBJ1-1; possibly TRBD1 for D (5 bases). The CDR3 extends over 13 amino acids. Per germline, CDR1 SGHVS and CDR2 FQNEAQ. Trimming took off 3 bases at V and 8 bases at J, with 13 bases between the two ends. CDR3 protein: CASSLGVVLEAFF. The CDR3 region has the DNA TGTGCCAGCAGCTTGGGGGTAGTACTAGAAGCTTTCTTT.

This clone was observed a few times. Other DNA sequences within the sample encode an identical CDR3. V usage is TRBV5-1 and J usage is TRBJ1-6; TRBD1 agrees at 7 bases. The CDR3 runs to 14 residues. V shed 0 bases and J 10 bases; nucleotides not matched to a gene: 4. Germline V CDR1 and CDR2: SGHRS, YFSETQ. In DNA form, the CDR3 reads TGCGCCAGCAGCTTGGAGGGGGCTAAATCACCCCTCCACTTT. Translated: CASSLEGAKSPLHF.

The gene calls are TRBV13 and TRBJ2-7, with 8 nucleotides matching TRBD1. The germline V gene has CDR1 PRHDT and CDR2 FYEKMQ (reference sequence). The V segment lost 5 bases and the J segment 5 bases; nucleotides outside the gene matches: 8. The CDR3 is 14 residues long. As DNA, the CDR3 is TGTGCCAGCAGCCCAGAGACAGGGGCCCACGAGCAGTACTTC. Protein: CASSPETGAHEQYF.

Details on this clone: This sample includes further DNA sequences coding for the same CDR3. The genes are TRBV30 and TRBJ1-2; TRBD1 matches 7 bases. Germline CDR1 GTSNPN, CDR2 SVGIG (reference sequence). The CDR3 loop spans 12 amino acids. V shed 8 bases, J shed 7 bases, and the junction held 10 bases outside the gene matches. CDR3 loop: CARDRAASGYTF. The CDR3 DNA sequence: TGTGCCCGTGACAGGGCCGCGAGTGGCTACACCTTC.

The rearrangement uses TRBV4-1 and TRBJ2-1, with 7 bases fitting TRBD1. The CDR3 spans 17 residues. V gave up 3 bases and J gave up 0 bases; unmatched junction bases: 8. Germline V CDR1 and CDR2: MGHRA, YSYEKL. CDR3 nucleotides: TGCGCCAGCAGCCACCGGGACAGACATAGCTCCTACAATGAGCAGTTCTTC. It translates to CASSHRDRHSSYNEQFF.

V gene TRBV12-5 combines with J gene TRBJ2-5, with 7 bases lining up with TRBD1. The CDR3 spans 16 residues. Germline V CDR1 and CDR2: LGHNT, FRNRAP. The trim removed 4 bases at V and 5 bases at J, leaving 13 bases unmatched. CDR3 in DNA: TGTGCTAGTGGTTCGGAGACAGGGACCCTCCAGGAGACCCAGTACTTC. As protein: CASGSETGTLQETQYF.

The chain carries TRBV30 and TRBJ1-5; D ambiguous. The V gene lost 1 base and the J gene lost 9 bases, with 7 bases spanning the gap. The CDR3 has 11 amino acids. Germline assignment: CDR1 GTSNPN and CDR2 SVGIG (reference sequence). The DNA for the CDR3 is TGTGCCTGGAGTGAGGGAGGGCCCCAGCATTTT. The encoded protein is CAWSEGGPQHF.

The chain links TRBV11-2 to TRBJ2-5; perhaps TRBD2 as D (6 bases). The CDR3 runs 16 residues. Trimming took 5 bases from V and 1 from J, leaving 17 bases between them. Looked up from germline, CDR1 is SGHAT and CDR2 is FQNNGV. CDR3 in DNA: TGTGCCAGCAGCCCCGGTGCTAGCGCCTTCCAAGAGACCCAGTACTTC. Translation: CASSPGASAFQETQYF.

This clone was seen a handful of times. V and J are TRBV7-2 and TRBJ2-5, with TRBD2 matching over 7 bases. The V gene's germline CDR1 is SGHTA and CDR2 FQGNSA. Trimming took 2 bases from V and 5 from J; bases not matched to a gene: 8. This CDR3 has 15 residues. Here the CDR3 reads CASSLRGGVYETQYF. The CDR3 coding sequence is TGTGCCAGCAGCTTACGGGGAGGGGTCTATGAGACCCAGTACTTC.

CDR3: CASSPQGGKNEKLFF. CDR3 nucleotides: TGTGCCAGCAGCCCCCAGGGAGGGAAGAATGAAAAACTGTTTTTT. This rearrangement joins TRBV5-6 to TRBJ1-4, with D perhaps matching TRBD1 (5 bases). Germline V gene sequence: CDR1 SGHDT, CDR2 YYEEEE. This CDR3 is built from 15 residues. Trimming left V 4 bases short and J 5 bases short, with 15 bases between.

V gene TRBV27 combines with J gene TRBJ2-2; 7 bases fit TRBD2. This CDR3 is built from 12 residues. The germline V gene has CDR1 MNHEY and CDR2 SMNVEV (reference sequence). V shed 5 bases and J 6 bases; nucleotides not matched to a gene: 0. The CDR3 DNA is TGTGCCAGCAGTCGGGGGGCCGGGGAGCTGTTTTTT. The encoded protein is CASSRGAGELFF.

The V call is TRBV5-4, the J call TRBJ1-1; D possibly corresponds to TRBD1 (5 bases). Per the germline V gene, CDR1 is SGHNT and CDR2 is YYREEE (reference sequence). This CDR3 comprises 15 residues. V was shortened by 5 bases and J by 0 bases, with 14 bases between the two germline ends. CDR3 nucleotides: TGTGCCAGCAGGGACCCGGGACGGCTGAACACTGAAGCTTTCTTT. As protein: CASRDPGRLNTEAFF.

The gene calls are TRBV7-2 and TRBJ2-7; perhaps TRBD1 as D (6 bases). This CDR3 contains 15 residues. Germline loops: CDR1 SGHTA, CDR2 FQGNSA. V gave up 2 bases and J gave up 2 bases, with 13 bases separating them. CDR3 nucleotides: TGTGCCAGCAGCTTATTTCCAGGGGAGACCTACGAGCAGTACTTC. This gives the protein CASSLFPGETYEQYF.

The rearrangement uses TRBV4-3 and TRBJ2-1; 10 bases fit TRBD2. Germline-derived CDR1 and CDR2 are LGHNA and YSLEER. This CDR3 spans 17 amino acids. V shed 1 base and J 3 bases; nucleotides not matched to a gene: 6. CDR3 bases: TGCGCCAGCAGCCAAGCTAGGCGGACTAGCGGCTACAATGAGCAGTTCTTC. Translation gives CASSQARRTSGYNEQFF.

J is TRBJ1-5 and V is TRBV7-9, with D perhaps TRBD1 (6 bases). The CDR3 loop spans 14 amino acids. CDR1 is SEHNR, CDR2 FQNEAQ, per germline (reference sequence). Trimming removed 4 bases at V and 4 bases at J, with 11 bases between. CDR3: CASSSGQINQPQHF. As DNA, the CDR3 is TGTGCCAGCAGCTCTGGACAGATTAATCAGCCCCAGCATTTT.

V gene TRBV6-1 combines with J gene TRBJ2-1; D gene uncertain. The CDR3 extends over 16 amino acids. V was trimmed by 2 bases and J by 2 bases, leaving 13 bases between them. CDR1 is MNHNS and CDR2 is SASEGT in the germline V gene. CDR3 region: CASSEQVVMTYNEQFF. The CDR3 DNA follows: TGTGCCAGCAGTGAACAGGTGGTGATGACCTACAATGAGCAGTTCTTC.

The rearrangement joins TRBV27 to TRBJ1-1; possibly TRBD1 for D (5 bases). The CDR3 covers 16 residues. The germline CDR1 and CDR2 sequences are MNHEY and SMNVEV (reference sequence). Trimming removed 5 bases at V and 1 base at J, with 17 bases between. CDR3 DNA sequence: TGTGCCAGCAGTCAACTCCCCGCAGGGAAGAACACTGAAGCTTTCTTT. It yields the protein CASSQLPAGKNTEAFF.

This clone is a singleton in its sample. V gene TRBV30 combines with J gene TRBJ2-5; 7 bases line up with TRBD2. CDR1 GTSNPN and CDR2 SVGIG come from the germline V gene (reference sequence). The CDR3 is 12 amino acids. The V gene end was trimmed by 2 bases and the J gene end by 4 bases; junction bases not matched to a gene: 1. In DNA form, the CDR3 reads TGTGCCTGGAGTTGGGAGGGAGAGACCCAGTACTTC. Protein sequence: CAWSWEGETQYF. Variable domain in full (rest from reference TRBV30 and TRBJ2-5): SQTIHQWPATLVQPVGSPLSLECTVEGTSNPNLYWYRQAAGRGLQLLFYSVGIGQISSEVPQNLSASRPQDRQFILSSKKLLLSDSGFYLCAWSWEGETQYFGPGTRLLVL.

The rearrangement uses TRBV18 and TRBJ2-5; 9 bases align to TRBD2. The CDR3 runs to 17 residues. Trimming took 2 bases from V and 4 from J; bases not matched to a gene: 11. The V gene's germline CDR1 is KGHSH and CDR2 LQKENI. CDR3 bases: TGTGCCAGCTCACCAGTTGGCGGGGGGGCCGGAGGAGAGACCCAGTACTTC. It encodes CASSPVGGGAGGETQYF.